The TCR beta chain described here comes from a study of CD8 T cells in Susac syndrome. This CDR3 has 17 residues. After removal of 8 bases from V and 3 bases from J, the junction contained 15 bases not matched to a gene. Per germline, CDR1 DFQATT and CDR2 SNEGSKA (reference sequence). This clonotype has just one count. Reverse transcription of about 0.45 to 1 ug RNA was carried out with random hexamers. MiXCR was run by TCRdb on the immunoSEQ multiplex PCR reads, yielding one entry per CDR3 protein. The table has more than 85,000 distinct CDR3 sequences, approximately 96% seen once. The sequencing sample was made of CD4+ T cells from PBMCs. This TCR came from a human donor in good health. The V and J genes are TRBV20-1 and TRBJ2-7, with 14 nucleotides matching TRBD2. This chain's CDR3 is CSTKYGLAGGHGYEQYF. CDR3 bases: TGCAGTACGAAATACGGACTAGCGGGGGGTCATGGCTACGAGCAGTACTTC.